Following are 15 T cell receptor beta chains from one sample sequenced in a study of T cells in Graves' hyperthyroidism and ophthalmopathy. TCR beta CDR3 region amplification was performed from RNA transcripts. During a first-round RT-PCR of the TCR CDR3, the HTBI primer set was used. MiXCR was run by TCRdb on the multiplex PCR reads, yielding one entry per CDR3 protein. The sample carries tens of thousands of distinct CDR3 sequences, nearly 45% recorded once. The specimen sequenced was blood. Receptors originate from a woman aged 30 to 39 with Graves' hyperthyroidism.

This clonotype counts as medium-sized. J is TRBJ2-7 and V is TRBV20-1; D possibly corresponds to TRBD2 (5 bases). This CDR3 contains 15 residues. Germline V CDR1 and CDR2: DFQATT, SNEGSKA (reference sequence). V was shortened by 3 bases and J by 4 bases, with 19 bases between the two germline ends. CDR3 bases: TGCAGTGCTAGGAGATGGGCGCTAGCCGAATACGAGCAGTACTTC. Translating gives CSARRWALAEYEQYF.

Ten or more counts support this clonotype. The chain uses TRBV5-1 and TRBJ2-5; 7 bases line up with TRBD2. The junction had 12 bases not matched to a gene; V was cut back by 5 bases and J by 5 bases. The germline CDR1 and CDR2 sequences are SGHRS and YFSETQ. The CDR3 spans 15 residues. The CDR3 DNA is TGCGCCAGCAGGGGGACCAGCGGGATTGTGGAGACCCAGTACTTC. Amino acid sequence: CASRGTSGIVETQYF.

As to this clonotype: Here the CDR3 omits its conserved ending phenylalanine or tryptophan, so a read error is the likely source. The DNA is omitted, as the CDR3 cannot be located on it reliably, and the CDR3 follows TCRdb's listing. This CDR3 reads CSAKGSGS. The genes are TRBV20-1 and TRBJ1-1. Germline CDR1 and CDR2: DFQATT and SNEGSKA (reference sequence). The CDR3 sequence runs 8 residues, both termini included.

The gene calls are TRBV11-2 and TRBJ2-7; D is ambiguous. The CDR3 is 15 residues long. Deletions cut 0 bases from V and 3 bases from J, with 12 bases between. Germline V gene sequence: CDR1 SGHAT, CDR2 FQNNGV. The CDR3 DNA sequence: TGTGCCAGCAGCTTAGAGCTACTTGAGTACTACGAGCAGTACTTC. Protein: CASSLELLEYYEQYF.

About this clonotype: It may be a read error: a sequence one base away is much more abundant. The conserved phenylalanine or tryptophan is not found at the CDR3 terminus, so this likely reflects a read error. V usage is TRBV30 and J usage is TRBJ2-1; D remains unclear. This CDR3 has 13 amino acids. Germline V lookup: CDR1 GTSNPN, CDR2 SVGIG (reference sequence). Trimming took off 0 bases at V and 6 bases at J, with 9 bases between the two ends. DNA for the CDR3: TGTGCCTGGAGTGTTCACCCAATCAATGAGCAGTTCTGC. This sequence encodes CAWSVHPINEQFC.

This clonotype is medium-sized. The chain joins TRBV7-8 to TRBJ2-2; tentatively, D is TRBD1 (6 bases). V was trimmed by 5 bases and J by 3 bases, leaving 16 bases between them. Per germline, CDR1 SGHVS and CDR2 FQNEAQ. The CDR3 extends over 16 amino acids. The CDR3 here is CASSIRDTIYTGELFF. The CDR3 coding sequence is TGTGCCAGCAGCATCCGGGACACGATTTACACCGGGGAGCTGTTTTTT.

This clonotype showed up many times. This sequence joins TRBV6-5 and TRBJ2-1, with 10 bases aligning to TRBD2. The CDR3 is 15 amino acids. The germline V gene encodes CDR1 MNHEY and CDR2 SVGAGI. V lost 6 bases to trimming and J lost 0 bases; unmatched junction nucleotides: 2. CDR3: CASRASGSSYNEQFF. The CDR3 DNA sequence: TGTGCCAGCAGGGCTAGCGGGAGCTCCTACAATGAGCAGTTCTTC.

By frequency in the sample, this clonotype is medium-sized. The rearrangement links TRBV7-6 to TRBJ1-6; the D is unclear. The CDR3 has 16 amino acids. The V end lost 0 bases, the J end lost 7 bases, and 13 bases lay between the germline ends. CDR1 is SGHVS and CDR2 is FNYEAQ in the germline V gene. The DNA of the CDR3 is TGTGCCAGCAGCTTAGCTTCCGGGCTGGCGAATTCACCCCTCCACTTT. This translates into CASSLASGLANSPLHF. The variable domain in full, with the rest retrieved from reference TRBV7-6 and TRBJ1-6, is GAGVSQSPRYKVTKRGQDVALRCDPISGHVSLYWYRQALGQGPEFLTYFNYEAQQDKSGLPNDRFSAERPEGSISTLTIQRTEQRDSAMYRCASSLASGLANSPLHFGNGTRLTVT.

By share of the sample, this clonotype is medium-sized (0.01 to 0.1%). The chain links TRBV19 to TRBJ1-2; a weak D match, TRBD1 (6 bases). The length of the CDR3 is 16 residues. The germline V gene encodes CDR1 LNHDA and CDR2 SQIVND (reference sequence). The germline V and J ends were trimmed by 4 bases and 12 bases, with 27 bases remaining between them. The CDR3 DNA reads TGTGCCAGTAGTACCCCAGGGAGGGGGGTTCCTATGGATGACACCTTC. Amino acid sequence: CASSTPGRGVPMDDTF.

This clonotype was seen repeatedly, ten times or more. The chain recombines TRBV27 with TRBJ1-5, with TRBD1 as a possible D gene (5 bases). This CDR3 has 14 amino acids. Trimming took 5 bases from V and 10 from J, leaving 18 bases between them. Germline V gives CDR1 MNHEY, CDR2 SMNVEV (reference sequence). The CDR3 DNA follows: TGTGCCAGCAGTGCCGGGACGGTCGCCCGACCCCAGCATTTT. Translating gives CASSAGTVARPQHF.

This clonotype was counted many times. The J gene is TRBJ1-2, the V gene TRBV5-4, with D unclear. The germline V gene encodes CDR1 SGHNT and CDR2 YYREEE (reference sequence). The CDR3 has 14 residues. V was trimmed by 0 bases and J by 8 bases, leaving 14 bases between them. CDR3 coding DNA: TGTGCCAGCAGCTTGGATTTAGGGATGCGCGGCTACACCTTC. Translated, it gives CASSLDLGMRGYTF.

By proportion, this clonotype is medium-sized (0.01 to 0.1%). The J gene is TRBJ2-3, the V gene TRBV20-1; D unclear. The CDR3 covers 13 residues. V lost 6 bases, J lost 1 base, and 11 bases lay in between. Germline values: CDR1 DFQATT, CDR2 SNEGSKA (reference sequence). The CDR3, as DNA: TGCAGTGCACCCGATCACCGCACAGATACGCAGTATTTT. Amino acid sequence: CSAPDHRTDTQYF.

The genes are TRBV9 and TRBJ1-1, with 7 nucleotides matching TRBD1. J lost 6 bases, V lost 4 bases, and 6 bases had no gene match. Germline CDR1 reads SGDLS; CDR2 reads YYNGEE. This CDR3 region has 13 residues. CDR3 sequence: CASSKTGSAEAFF. The DNA for the CDR3 is TGTGCCAGCAGCAAGACAGGGAGCGCTGAAGCTTTCTTT.

The chain combines TRBV7-2 with TRBJ2-5; D may be TRBD2 (5 bases). CDR1 and CDR2 (germline): SGHTA, FQGNSA. This CDR3 spans 13 amino acids. V dropped 6 bases and J dropped 5 bases, with 13 bases sitting between them. CDR3 DNA: TGTGCCAGCAGAAAAGCGGTCGGGGAGACCCAGTACTTC. Its translation: CASRKAVGETQYF.

This clonotype is deemed medium-sized. This chain connects TRBV25-1 to TRBJ1-4; 7 bases are shared with TRBD1. Germline CDR1 reads MGHDK; CDR2 reads SYGVNS. This CDR3 contains 13 residues. Trimming cost V 6 bases and J 2 bases; bases outside gene matches: 0. The CDR3 nucleotides read TGTGCCAGCAGGGGACAGACTAATGAAAAACTGTTTTTT. Its protein is CASRGQTNEKLFF.